Following are 30 T cell receptor beta chains from one sample sequenced in a study of cytomegalovirus exposure and HLA in healthy donors. The study ran its PCR with 60 Vbeta and 13 Jbeta primers. Method: immunoSEQ multiplex PCR; TCRdb's copy keeps in-frame clones and lacks some. The table has 90,000 or so clones, roughly 69% seen once. Sequenced sample: PBMCs. The receptors come from a man aged 45 to 65 in good health and CMV-seronegative.

As regards this clone: The same CDR3 can be traced to other DNA sequences in this sample. This rearrangement joins TRBV30 to TRBJ2-3; D is undetermined. Trimming stripped 3 bases from V and 2 bases from J, with 9 bases between. Germline values: CDR1 GTSNPN, CDR2 SVGIG (reference sequence). This CDR3 contains 13 residues. The CDR3 DNA is TGTGCCTGGAGAGCGCCCTCCACAGATACGCAGTATTTT. Protein product: CAWRAPSTDTQYF.

The chain has TRBV4-3 and TRBJ1-1; tentatively, D is TRBD1 (5 bases). V lost 3 bases, J lost 2 bases, and 7 bases lay in between. From germline, CDR1 is LGHNA and CDR2 YSLEER. CDR3 length: 13 amino acids. The CDR3 loop is CASSQGGNTEAFF. The DNA for the CDR3 is TGCGCCAGCAGCCAGGGGGGAAACACTGAAGCTTTCTTT.

The rearrangement joins TRBV10-3 to TRBJ1-5, with TRBD1 matching 8 bases. Germline V gene lookup returns CDR1 ENHRY and CDR2 SYGVKD. The CDR3 length is 13 residues. With V trimmed by 10 bases and J by 4 bases, 6 bases remained unmatched. The CDR3 coding sequence is TGTGCCAGCGGACAGGGTAGAAATCAGCCCCAGCATTTT. This sequence encodes CASGQGRNQPQHF.

This clone was recorded a few times. The rearrangement joins TRBV5-4 to TRBJ1-1; unclear D gene. V lost 0 bases and J 3 bases, leaving 12 bases between the germline ends. CDR1 and CDR2 from the germline V gene are SGHNT and YYREEE (reference sequence). The CDR3 has 15 amino acids. For the CDR3, the DNA is TGTGCCAGCAGCTTGGCTGTGGCCCGGGACACTGAAGCTTTCTTT. Amino acids: CASSLAVARDTEAFF.

In this sample, this clone turned up a few times. The chain uses TRBV7-8 and TRBJ1-6, with D tentatively TRBD1 (5 bases). Germline V lookup: CDR1 SGHVS, CDR2 FQNEAQ. V was cut by 5 bases and J by 6 bases, with 11 bases left in between. The CDR3 contains 14 residues. CDR3 loop: CASSLGHTNSPLHF. The DNA for the CDR3 is TGTGCCAGCAGCCTTGGACATACTAATTCACCCCTCCACTTT.

The CDR3 region is CASSYPRRGSNQPQHF. The CDR3 DNA reads as TGTGCCAGCAGCTACCCCCGAAGGGGATCGAATCAGCCCCAGCATTTT. The rearrangement uses TRBV28 and TRBJ1-5; D might be TRBD1 (5 bases). CDR3 length equals 16 residues. V lost 6 bases, J lost 4 bases, and 19 bases lay in between. The V gene's germline CDR1 is MDHEN and CDR2 SYDVKM.

This clone was observed a handful of times. The rearrangement joins TRBV5-4 to TRBJ2-7; 10 positions match TRBD1. The length of the CDR3 is 16 residues. Losses at the gene ends were 2 bases for V and 5 bases for J; bases not matched to a gene: 10. Per the germline V gene, CDR1 is SGHNT and CDR2 is YYREEE (reference sequence). In DNA form, the CDR3 reads TGTGCCAGCAGCTTACCTCCGGGACAGGGGAACGACGAGCAGTACTTC. Translating gives CASSLPPGQGNDEQYF.

The chain is built from TRBV28 and TRBJ1-5; 8 positions match TRBD1. The germline V gene has CDR1 MDHEN and CDR2 SYDVKM. J gave up 7 bases and V 3 bases, and 8 bases lay outside the gene matches. This CDR3 region has 15 residues. This chain's CDR3 is CASSLVRGPYQPQHF. The CDR3 DNA reads as TGTGCCAGCAGTTTGGTCAGGGGGCCTTACCAGCCCCAGCATTTT. Full variable domain (rest looked up from reference TRBV28 and TRBJ1-5): DVKVTQSSRYLVKRTGEKVFLECVQDMDHENMFWYRQDPGLGLRLIYFSYDVKMKEKGDIPEGYSVSREKKERFSLILESASTNQTSMYLCASSLVRGPYQPQHFGDGTRLSIL.

This clone turned up a few times. V is TRBV10-3 and J is TRBJ2-7; unclear D gene. CDR3 length equals 12 residues. The V gene lost 4 bases and the J gene lost 3 bases, with 7 bases spanning the gap. Germline values: CDR1 ENHRY, CDR2 SYGVKD. For the CDR3, the DNA is TGTGCCATCAGTGCTGATAGCTACGAGCAGTACGTC. Translated: CAISADSYEQYV.

The chain links TRBV30 to TRBJ1-1, with a possible D match to TRBD1 (5 bases). The length of the CDR3 is 13 residues. Germline CDR1 reads GTSNPN; CDR2 reads SVGIG (reference sequence). V lost 4 bases, J lost 0 bases, and 9 bases lay in between. CDR3 amino acids: CAWKAGLNTEAFF. Written as DNA, the CDR3 is TGTGCCTGGAAGGCAGGGTTGAACACTGAAGCTTTCTTT.

This rearrangement joins TRBV5-1 to TRBJ2-3; 7 bases match TRBD1. The V gene's germline CDR1 is SGHRS and CDR2 YFSETQ. With V trimmed by 2 bases and J by 4 bases, 4 bases remained unmatched. CDR3 size: 14 residues. The chain's CDR3 is CASSFGDRADTQYF. The CDR3 DNA sequence: TGCGCCAGCAGCTTCGGAGACAGGGCAGATACGCAGTATTTT.

This clone has just one count. V is TRBV6-1 and J is TRBJ2-7; 10 bases are shared with TRBD2. CDR1 and CDR2 from the germline V gene are MNHNS and SASEGT. This CDR3 contains 17 residues. With V trimmed by 4 bases and J by 2 bases, 11 bases remained unmatched. The CDR3 coding sequence is TGTGCCAGCAGTGTTCAATTTCTAGCGGGAGACCCCTACGAGCAGTACGTC. Its protein is CASSVQFLAGDPYEQYV.

The chain carries TRBV7-2 and TRBJ2-7, with D hard to call. This CDR3 spans 12 amino acids. V was shortened by 7 bases and J by 3 bases, with 10 bases between the two germline ends. Germline values: CDR1 SGHTA, CDR2 FQGNSA. The CDR3 region is CASTRSGYEQYF. DNA for the CDR3: TGTGCCAGCACCAGATCGGGCTACGAGCAGTACTTC.

As regards this clone: The same CDR3 also results from other DNA sequences found in this sample. The V and J genes are TRBV7-2 and TRBJ2-7; D may be TRBD1 (6 bases). V gave up 4 bases and J gave up 4 bases, with 8 bases separating them. There are 12 residues in the CDR3. Germline assignment: CDR1 SGHTA and CDR2 FQGNSA. The CDR3 DNA follows: TGTGCCAGCAGCTCACAGGGATACGAGCAGTACTTC. It encodes CASSSQGYEQYF.

V is TRBV5-4 and J is TRBJ2-5; D may be TRBD1 (6 bases). V was pared by 0 bases and J by 1 base, with 10 bases between. The germline CDR1 and CDR2 sequences are SGHNT and YYREEE (reference sequence). This CDR3 region has 15 residues. The CDR3 sequence is CASSLAQGFQETQYF. CDR3 DNA sequence: TGTGCCAGCAGCTTGGCCCAGGGGTTCCAAGAGACCCAGTACTTC. Together with reference TRBV5-4 and TRBJ2-5, the CDR3 gives the full variable domain: ETGVTQSPTHLIKTRGQQVTLRCSSQSGHNTVSWYQQALGQGPQFIFQYYREEENGRGNFPPRFSGLQFPNYSSELNVNALELDDSALYLCASSLAQGFQETQYFGPGTRLLVL.

V and J are TRBV14 and TRBJ2-1; TRBD1 aligns across 10 bases. Germline CDR1 is SGHDN and CDR2 is FVKESK. The CDR3 totals 16 residues. V shed 4 bases and J 2 bases; nucleotides not matched to a gene: 5. The CDR3 DNA follows: TGTGCCAGCAGCCCCCTCGGACAGGGGGCCTACAATGAGCAGTTCTTC. It codes for CASSPLGQGAYNEQFF.

This clone has a single count. The chain recombines TRBV28 with TRBJ1-5; D remains ambiguous. This CDR3 contains 14 residues. With 6 bases removed from V and 2 bases from J, the gap between germline ends came to 11 bases. CDR1 is MDHEN, CDR2 SYDVKM, per germline. CDR3 coding DNA: TGTGCCAGCAGCCTACTATCCGGCAATCAGCCCCAGCATTTT. Translation: CASSLLSGNQPQHF.

V is TRBV13 and J is TRBJ2-1, with 8 nucleotides matching TRBD2. With V trimmed by 2 bases and J by 7 bases, 10 bases remained unmatched. Germline loops: CDR1 PRHDT, CDR2 FYEKMQ (reference sequence). The CDR3 spans 16 residues. The CDR3 DNA sequence: TGTGCCAGCAGCTTAAGGCCTAGCGGGCGGGGAAATGAGCAGTTCTTC. Amino acid sequence: CASSLRPSGRGNEQFF.

The sample holds one count of this clone. The chain links TRBV4-3 to TRBJ2-5; D might be TRBD2 (5 bases). CDR1 is LGHNA and CDR2 is YSLEER in the germline V gene. This CDR3 comprises 21 residues. Trimming shortened V by 3 bases and J by 1 base, and 30 bases separated the two germline ends. The CDR3 sequence: CASSHPKGEGAVMRPQETQYF. In nucleotides, the CDR3 is TGCGCCAGCAGCCATCCCAAGGGAGAGGGAGCGGTGATGAGACCCCAAGAGACCCAGTACTTC.

This clone came up a few times. The chain joins TRBV5-8 to TRBJ2-5; weak D call: TRBD1 (5 bases). The CDR3 has 14 amino acids. Germline V gene lookup returns CDR1 SGHTS and CDR2 YDEGEE. The germline V and J ends were trimmed by 0 bases and 4 bases, with 10 bases remaining between them. CDR3 in amino acids: CASSLGQGLETQYF. The CDR3, as DNA: TGTGCCAGCAGCTTGGGCCAGGGATTAGAGACCCAGTACTTC.

The V gene is TRBV28, the J gene TRBJ1-5, with 10 bases identical to TRBD1. The germline V gene has CDR1 MDHEN and CDR2 SYDVKM. CDR3 size: 17 residues. V was clipped by 6 bases and J by 7 bases; unmatched bases: 15. As DNA, the CDR3 is TGTGCCAGCAGAAGAACATCGACAGGGGGCGCAGGGCAGCCCCAGCATTTT. Encoded protein: CASRRTSTGGAGQPQHF. Full variable domain (rest looked up from reference TRBV28 and TRBJ1-5): DVKVTQSSRYLVKRTGEKVFLECVQDMDHENMFWYRQDPGLGLRLIYFSYDVKMKEKGDIPEGYSVSREKKERFSLILESASTNQTSMYLCASRRTSTGGAGQPQHFGDGTRLSIL.

The rearrangement uses TRBV5-6 and TRBJ2-3, with 7 positions matching TRBD2. V shed 0 bases, J shed 3 bases, and the junction held 4 bases outside the gene matches. The germline V gene encodes CDR1 SGHDT and CDR2 YYEEEE. The CDR3 extends over 15 amino acids. The DNA for the CDR3 is TGTGCCAGCAGCTTGGCTAGCGGTAGAACAGATACGCAGTATTTT. This codes for CASSLASGRTDTQYF.

This clone has more than one count but fewer than ten. V usage is TRBV4-3 and J usage is TRBJ2-1; TRBD1 matches 9 bases. The CDR3 consists of 15 residues. Germline V gene data show CDR1 as LGHNA and CDR2 as YSLEER. V shed 3 bases and J 3 bases; nucleotides not matched to a gene: 3. The CDR3 nucleotides read TGCGCCAGCAGCCACGTGGACAGGGGCTACAATGAGCAGTTCTTC. Its protein is CASSHVDRGYNEQFF.

This chain connects TRBV9 to TRBJ2-4; TRBD1 agrees at 9 bases. The CDR3 loop spans 14 amino acids. With 3 bases clipped from V and 4 bases from J, the junction kept 2 bases outside the gene matches. CDR1 is SGDLS, CDR2 YYNGEE, per germline. The CDR3 DNA reads TGTGCCAGCAGCGCGGGACAGGGTAAAAACATTCAGTACTTC. Its translation: CASSAGQGKNIQYF.

The chain joins TRBV19 to TRBJ2-6, with 9 bases lining up with TRBD2. CDR3 length equals 17 residues. With 6 bases clipped from V and 0 bases from J, the junction kept 6 bases outside the gene matches. CDR1 is LNHDA and CDR2 is SQIVND in the germline V gene (reference sequence). CDR3 in DNA: TGTGCCAGTAGGCGCGGGGGGGCGGTCTCTGGGGCCAACGTCCTGACTTTC. Its protein product is CASRRGGAVSGANVLTF.

V and J are TRBV30 and TRBJ1-3; a possible D gene is TRBD1 (5 bases). Germline loops: CDR1 GTSNPN, CDR2 SVGIG (reference sequence). Trimming removed 7 bases from V and 0 bases from J, with 13 bases in between. CDR3 size: 14 residues. CDR3 coding DNA: TGTGCCTCCGGGACTTTATTCTCTGGAAACACCATATATTTT. Amino acids: CASGTLFSGNTIYF.

The chain has TRBV13 and TRBJ1-6; D call uncertain. The CDR3 loop spans 12 amino acids. Deletions cut 2 bases from V and 10 bases from J, with 6 bases between. CDR1 and CDR2 from the germline V gene are PRHDT and FYEKMQ (reference sequence). CDR3 DNA: TGTGCCAGCAGCTTAACGGGGTCACCCCTCCACTTT. Translating it yields CASSLTGSPLHF.

The V gene is TRBV5-4, the J gene TRBJ2-2, with 8 bases identical to TRBD2. From germline, CDR1 is SGHNT and CDR2 YYREEE (reference sequence). With 1 base clipped from V and 4 bases from J, the junction kept 6 bases outside the gene matches. The CDR3 is made up of 16 amino acids. The CDR3 coding sequence is TGTGCCAGCAGCTTGCCTAGCGGGTGGGGCACCGGGGAGCTGTTTTTT. Its translation is CASSLPSGWGTGELFF.

This chain joins TRBV7-3 and TRBJ2-1; perhaps TRBD1 as D (5 bases). Germline CDR1 is SGHTA and CDR2 is FQGTGA. The CDR3 length is 15 residues. The V gene lost 4 bases and the J gene lost 6 bases, with 16 bases spanning the gap. CDR3 sequence: CASSSEGAWGNEQFF. The CDR3 nucleotides read TGTGCCAGCAGCTCTGAAGGGGCTTGGGGCAATGAGCAGTTCTTC.

The chain is built from TRBV5-4 and TRBJ2-7; 9 bases agree with TRBD1. The CDR3 is made up of 13 amino acids. V shed 3 bases, J shed 4 bases, and the junction held 2 bases outside the gene matches. CDR1 SGHNT and CDR2 YYREEE come from the germline V gene (reference sequence). CDR3 residues: CASSSGQGYEQYF. The CDR3 nucleotides read TGTGCCAGCAGCTCCGGACAGGGGTACGAGCAGTACTTC.